These 20 T cell receptor beta chains were sequenced from one sample in a study of T cell repertoires in cytomegalovirus infection. From the reads, TCRdb called clonotypes with MiXCR, one entry per CDR3 protein. This table has approximately 500,000 distinct CDR3 sequences, approximately 16% appearing once. The sequencing input was CD8+ T cells from PBMCs. These receptors all come from a human donor in good health (CMV status not recorded). Some clones in this sample may be carry-over from other donors' samples.

Only a few counts were recorded for this clonotype. The rearrangement links TRBV27 to TRBJ2-3; D may correspond to TRBD1 or TRBD2 (5 bases each). Germline V gene data show CDR1 as MNHEY and CDR2 as SMNVEV (reference sequence). Trimming left V 4 bases short and J 0 bases short, with 23 bases between. The CDR3 length is 19 residues. The CDR3 DNA follows: TGTGCCAGCAGTTCCTTGGAAGTAGGGACCGGGGCTAGCACAGATACGCAGTATTTT. Protein: CASSSLEVGTGASTDTQYF.

This clonotype was counted at least ten times. This chain uses TRBV6-5 with TRBJ2-5; no reliable D call. V lost 0 bases to trimming and J lost 4 bases, with 9 bases between them. Germline V gives CDR1 MNHEY, CDR2 SVGAGI. The CDR3 sequence is 14 residues long. CDR3 protein: CASSYSIKPETQYF. The CDR3 coding sequence is TGTGCCAGCAGTTACTCGATTAAACCAGAGACCCAGTACTTC.

The rearrangement uses TRBV12-3 or TRBV12-4 and TRBJ2-2; D is uncertain. The CDR3 spans 14 residues. V was trimmed by 6 bases and J by 6 bases, leaving 14 bases between them. The DNA for the CDR3 is TGTGCCAGCAGCCGCCAGTTAGGACCCGGGGAGCTGTTTTTT. This encodes CASSRQLGPGELFF.

The rearrangement uses TRBV11-2 and TRBJ2-1; D gene uncertain. V lost 2 bases and J lost 5, with 7 bases in between. This CDR3 contains 13 residues. CDR1 is SGHAT and CDR2 is FQNNGV in the germline V gene. CDR3 nucleotide sequence: TGTGCCAGCAGCTTATGGCGAGACAATGAGCAGTTCTTC. Its protein is CASSLWRDNEQFF.

The chain uses TRBV6-6 and TRBJ2-2; no clear D. Germline V gene lookup returns CDR1 MNHNY and CDR2 SVGAGI (reference sequence). Trimming pared 6 bases from V and 3 bases from J, leaving 14 bases between. This CDR3 comprises 15 residues. Written as DNA, the CDR3 is TGTGCCAGCAGCTTACTATTCGGTGACACCGGGGAGCTGTTTTTT. This gives the protein CASSLLFGDTGELFF.

This clonotype was seen a handful of times. The chain is built from TRBV6-6 and TRBJ1-5, with 7 bases lining up with TRBD1. Trimming at V came to 0 bases and at J to 9 bases, leaving 8 bases not matched to a gene. Germline assignment: CDR1 MNHNY and CDR2 SVGAGI (reference sequence). The CDR3 covers 15 residues. CDR3 sequence (DNA): TGTGCCAGCAGTTACTCGACTGACAGGGCCTGGCCCCAGCATTTT. Amino acid sequence: CASSYSTDRAWPQHF.

The CDR3: CASSEGPTRGDEQYF. Written as DNA, the CDR3 is TGTGCCAGCAGTGAAGGCCCAACCCGGGGGGACGAGCAGTACTTC. The chain is built from TRBV6-1 and TRBJ2-7, with 7 bases aligning to TRBD2. This CDR3 is built from 15 residues. CDR1 and CDR2 from the germline V gene are MNHNS and SASEGT. With V trimmed by 1 base and J by 5 bases, 8 bases remained unmatched.

For this clonotype: This could be a read error, since a much larger clone is one nucleotide away. This chain connects TRBV12-5 to TRBJ1-1; no firm D call. This CDR3 region has 13 residues. Per germline, CDR1 LGHNT and CDR2 FRNRAP. CDR3 DNA sequence: TGTGCTAGTGGTTTGGTCCAGAACACTGGAGCTTTCTTT. This translates into CASGLVQNTGAFF.

Only a few counts were recorded for this clonotype. This chain joins TRBV27 and TRBJ2-1, with a weak D call TRBD1 (6 bases). The CDR3 is made up of 15 amino acids. Germline loops: CDR1 MNHEY, CDR2 SMNVEV (reference sequence). The germline V and J ends were trimmed by 6 bases and 10 bases, with 22 bases remaining between them. Here the CDR3 reads CASRDDRRTNKEQFF. The CDR3 nucleotides are TGTGCCAGCAGGGATGACAGGAGGACGAATAAGGAGCAGTTCTTC.

This clonotype was seen a handful of times. The rearrangement links TRBV15 to TRBJ2-5; 14 nucleotides agree with TRBD2. Per the germline V gene, CDR1 is LNHNV and CDR2 is YYDKDF (reference sequence). The length of the CDR3 is 18 residues. J gave up 4 bases and V 1 base, and 8 bases lay outside the gene matches. This chain's CDR3 is CATSRALAGLAGGETQYF. The DNA for the CDR3 is TGTGCCACCAGCAGAGCCCTTGCAGGACTAGCGGGAGGAGAGACCCAGTACTTC. Using reference TRBV15 and TRBJ2-5 for the parts outside the CDR3, the full variable domain is DAMVIQNPRYQVTQFGKPVTLSCSQTLNHNVMYWYQQKSSQAPKLLFHYYDKDFNNEADTPDNFQSRRPNTSFCFLDIRSPGLGDTAMYLCATSRALAGLAGGETQYFGPGTRLLVL.

In this sample, this clonotype turned up many times. The V call is TRBV2, the J call TRBJ2-1, with D unclear. The CDR3 spans 16 residues. CDR1 SNHLY and CDR2 FYNNEI come from the germline V gene. The V gene lost 7 bases and the J gene lost 1 base, with 17 bases spanning the gap. The CDR3 DNA follows: TGTGCCAGCACCGGAGAGCAGGTCCTATCCTACAATGAGCAGTTCTTC. It translates to CASTGEQVLSYNEQFF.

This clonotype was counted ten times or more. The chain is built from TRBV27 and TRBJ1-2, with D possibly TRBD1 on 5 matching bases. The CDR3 covers 14 residues. V was cut by 5 bases and J by 3 bases, with 13 bases left in between. Looked up from germline, CDR1 is MNHEY and CDR2 is SMNVEV (reference sequence). The CDR3 protein is CASSPGTVYYGYTF. The CDR3 region has the DNA TGTGCCAGCAGTCCCGGGACGGTTTACTATGGCTACACCTTC.

The genes are TRBV30 and TRBJ2-1; D unresolved. The V gene's germline CDR1 is GTSNPN and CDR2 SVGIG (reference sequence). Trimming left V 3 bases short and J 8 bases short, with 11 bases between. The CDR3 is 12 residues long. This chain's CDR3 is CAWSLGSHEQFF. For the CDR3, the DNA is TGTGCCTGGAGCCTAGGAAGCCATGAGCAGTTCTTC.

This clonotype was detected a few times. V gene TRBV28 combines with J gene TRBJ1-4, with a possible D match to TRBD1 (5 bases). Germline loops: CDR1 MDHEN, CDR2 SYDVKM. The CDR3 length is 17 residues. Trimming left V 7 bases short and J 0 bases short, with 18 bases between. As DNA, the CDR3 is TGTGCCAGCACCTTGGGGGAACGGCTTCCAACTAATGAAAAACTGTTTTTT. Its protein product is CASTLGERLPTNEKLFF. Filled out from reference TRBV28 and TRBJ1-4, the complete variable domain reads DVKVTQSSRYLVKRTGEKVFLECVQDMDHENMFWYRQDPGLGLRLIYFSYDVKMKEKGDIPEGYSVSREKKERFSLILESASTNQTSMYLCASTLGERLPTNEKLFFGSGTQLSVL.

In its sample, this clonotype was seen many times. This chain connects TRBV10-3 to TRBJ2-6; 7 bases align to TRBD1. From germline, CDR1 is ENHRY and CDR2 SYGVKD. V was clipped by 4 bases and J by 0 bases; unmatched bases: 6. CDR3 length equals 17 residues. CDR3 residues: CAISADRSSSGANVLTF. The CDR3 DNA reads TGTGCCATCAGTGCGGACAGGTCTTCCTCTGGGGCCAACGTCCTGACTTTC.

This chain joins TRBV7-6 and TRBJ1-1, with D unresolved. Trimming took off 3 bases at V and 0 bases at J, with 11 bases between the two ends. Germline V lookup: CDR1 SGHVS, CDR2 FNYEAQ. The CDR3 sequence is 15 residues long. The CDR3, as DNA: TGTGCCAGCAGCTTGGGATATACCTTGAACACTGAAGCTTTCTTT. Its translation: CASSLGYTLNTEAFF.

As regards this clonotype: This may be a read error: a much more frequent sequence differs by one nucleotide. The CDR3 does not end in the conserved phenylalanine or tryptophan, so this is likely a read error. The chain has TRBV12-3 or TRBV12-4 and TRBJ2-5; no clear D gene. V lost 6 bases and J lost 4, with 12 bases in between. The CDR3 runs to 13 residues. CDR3 residues: CASSLNGLETQYL. The CDR3 DNA reads as TGTGCCAGCAGCTTGAACGGATTAGAGACCCAGTACTTA.

The chain employs TRBV7-9 and TRBJ1-1; D not certain. Trimming took 5 bases from V and 3 from J, leaving 13 bases between them. The CDR3 contains 14 residues. Germline loops: CDR1 SEHNR, CDR2 FQNEAQ (reference sequence). The CDR3 loop is CASSPKDRYTEAFF. DNA of the CDR3: TGTGCCAGCAGCCCAAAGGACCGATACACTGAAGCTTTCTTT. The full variable domain, in which reference TRBV7-9 and TRBJ1-1 provide the parts outside the CDR3, is DTGVSQNPRHKITKRGQNVTFRCDPISEHNRLYWYRQTLGQGPEFLTYFQNEAQLEKSRLLSDRFSAERPKGSFSTLEIQRTEQGDSAMYLCASSPKDRYTEAFFGQGTRLTVV.

This clonotype has at least ten counts. The J gene is TRBJ1-1, the V gene TRBV7-9; D is ambiguous. There are 12 residues in the CDR3. Trimming left V 8 bases short and J 1 base short, with 8 bases between. The germline V gene encodes CDR1 SEHNR and CDR2 FQNEAQ (reference sequence). This CDR3 is CASERANTEAFF. CDR3 nucleotides: TGTGCCAGCGAGCGCGCGAACACTGAAGCTTTCTTT.

This clonotype was picked up many times. The rearrangement uses TRBV7-9 and TRBJ2-7; a possible D gene is TRBD2 (6 bases). The CDR3 loop spans 15 amino acids. Germline CDR1 SEHNR, CDR2 FQNEAQ (reference sequence). V lost 3 bases and J lost 0, with 12 bases in between. The CDR3: CASSFSGVGSYEQYF. For the CDR3, the DNA is TGTGCCAGCAGCTTTAGCGGAGTTGGCTCCTACGAGCAGTACTTC. The full variable domain, with the rest looked up from reference TRBV7-9 and TRBJ2-7, is DTGVSQNPRHKITKRGQNVTFRCDPISEHNRLYWYRQTLGQGPEFLTYFQNEAQLEKSRLLSDRFSAERPKGSFSTLEIQRTEQGDSAMYLCASSFSGVGSYEQYFGPGTRLTVT.